The present TCR beta chain was sequenced within a study of T cell repertoires in aging, cancer and after chemotherapy (dated by TCRdb to 2018 to 2020). General notes on the study: Six donor age groups were covered, ranging from 30 or younger up to 70 or older, and each group contained at least three individuals. The study profiled peripheral blood TCR beta repertoires from healthy donors and cancer patients to examine immunoaging and T cell reconstitution after chemotherapy. Control TCR repertoires from healthy donors were recorded across several months to years, and re-sampling revealed clear clonal overlap. In total, the full dataset held 8.9 million or so TCR reads. A cohort of some 210 cancer patients (94 with hematological and around 130 with solid cancers) was assembled, and 95 healthy donors were included as a reference group.

The trim is 1 base for V and 10 bases for J, with a gap of 11 bases between the germline ends. For CDR1 and CDR2, the germline V gene (reference sequence) lists SEHNR and FQNEAQ. Including cysteine and phenylalanine, the CDR3 has 12 amino acids. Of the read, only the CDR3 DNA is kept; its 36 bases are in frame from base 1. Rearranged TRB sequences spanning V, D and J segments were amplified by multiplex touch-down PCR using a mixed TRB-A/B primer pool. Illumina adapters and sample indices were added to the amplicons in two consecutive PCR reactions performed with Phusion HS II polymerase. Amplicons were gel-purified with the NucleoSpin Gel and PCR Clean-up kit, then checked with Qubit and an Agilent 2100 Bioanalyzer. Sequencing of libraries was carried out on an Illumina MiSeq in 600-cycle, single-indexed, paired-end runs. As for how the authors treated the data: MiXCR versions 2.12 and 3.0.5 were used to process the TRB sequences. Each unique CDR3 nucleotide sequence counted as one clone, and only productive sequences with at least two reads were retained. Shannon diversity, evenness, clonality (one minus evenness), and alpha-parameterized diversity profiles from alpha 0 to 5 were included as repertoire metrics. The IGoR algorithm was used to compute generation probabilities of clones in paired pre- and post-chemotherapy samples. TCRdb applied fastp at Q25 and MiXCR to the public reads, then kept only in-frame beta chains. Entries are consolidated by CDR3 protein sequence, retaining the most common genes and DNA. TCRdb's processing, not the study's, gives the V and J calls here. The sample table contains almost 8,500 distinct CDR3 sequences; only one count was recorded for 25% to 40% of them. The ten largest clones represent around 3.6% of the sample.

Overall results and qualifications from the work: Compared with age-matched healthy donors, untreated patients with hematological or solid cancers had significantly lower TCR diversity and higher clonality in blood. It was noted by the authors that conclusions about immunological memory after chemotherapy cannot be drawn from the repertoire data. In both cancer cohorts, the median generation probability rose over the chemotherapy interval, which suggests that the repertoire was reconstituted through rebound thymic output. In healthy donors, the drop in TCR diversity with age came mainly from a loss of richness, whereas in cancer patients a loss of evenness also played a part.

TCR beta rearrangements were amplified from genomic DNA isolated from peripheral blood, not from sorted cells or RNA. As to this clonotype: No antigen is known for it. There are no base qualities to consult, and no much larger clone falls within one base.

Recombination joined TRBV7-9 with TRBJ2-7; the D gene assignment is ambiguous. The origin of this receptor is a human donor in good health. What was sequenced was blood. The CDR3 is CASSLGAVGQYF. The sequenced DNA is TGTGCCAGCAGCTTAGGGGCCGTAGGCCAGTACTTC.